The following is a T cell receptor beta chain sequence with its context. The CDR3 covers 17 residues. Germline assignment: CDR1 LGHNA and CDR2 YSLEER. The trim removed 2 bases at V and 4 bases at J, leaving 13 bases unmatched. Sequenced by immunoSEQ multiplex PCR; TCRdb stores in-frame clones only, minus some. The data hold approximately 99,000 clones, with 90% observed a single time. This record comes from a study of T cell changes during pregnancy in multiple sclerosis. The source of this sequence is a female donor in good health, enrolled as a control in a pregnancy study. The sequencing used peripheral blood, collected in the second trimester of pregnancy. The rearrangement joins TRBV4-3 to TRBJ1-1, with TRBD1 identical over 7 bases. The CDR3 sequence is CASSQYGKTGVATEAFF. Written as DNA, the CDR3 is TGCGCCAGCAGCCAATACGGGAAAACAGGGGTCGCCACTGAAGCTTTCTTT.